Following are 24 T cell receptor beta chains from one sample sequenced in a study of blood T cell repertoires in COVID-19. Produced via immunoSEQ multiplex PCR; TCRdb's table is partial and in-frame only. Here the sample spans 150,000 to 200,000 clones, 89% being singletons. The sample consisted of PBMCs or T cells enriched from blood (not recorded which). The receptor set was obtained from a young woman who had recovered from COVID-19.

The chain combines TRBV2 with TRBJ2-5; D possibly corresponds to TRBD2 (5 bases). From germline, CDR1 is SNHLY and CDR2 FYNNEI. CDR3 size: 13 residues. Trimming took off 6 bases at V and 4 bases at J, with 12 bases between the two ends. The DNA of the CDR3 is TGTGCCAGCAGCCTGGGAGCTGGAGAGACCCAGTACTTC. As protein: CASSLGAGETQYF.

The V gene is TRBV3-1 (or the pseudogene TRBV3-2), the J gene TRBJ2-7; TRBD2 matches 9 bases. CDR3 size: 15 residues. The trim removed 4 bases at V and 7 bases at J, leaving 11 bases unmatched. Germline V gene sequence: CDR1 LGHDT, CDR2 YNNKEL (reference sequence). The CDR3 DNA is TGTGCCAGCAGCCGGGGAGTAGCGGGAGTCGGGGAGCAGTACTTC. It encodes CASSRGVAGVGEQYF.

The CDR3 loop reads CASSHTYRDNFDAFF. The CDR3 DNA reads as TGTGCCAGCAGCCACACCTACCGGGACAACTTTGATGCTTTCTTT. This chain connects TRBV11-1 to TRBJ1-1; TRBD1 might be the D (6 bases). This CDR3 has 15 amino acids. From germline, CDR1 is SGHAT and CDR2 FQDESV (reference sequence). V was shortened by 5 bases and J by 11 bases, with 24 bases between the two germline ends.

This chain connects TRBV19 to TRBJ2-4, with D possibly TRBD2 on 6 matching bases. This CDR3 is 14 amino acids long. The V end lost 5 bases, the J end lost 10 bases, and 18 bases lay between the germline ends. Germline CDR1 LNHDA, CDR2 SQIVND (reference sequence). The CDR3 spells CASSSRRGGEIQYF. As DNA, the CDR3 is TGTGCCAGTAGTTCGCGAAGGGGAGGTGAGATTCAGTACTTC.

Only one count was recorded for this clone. The rearrangement uses TRBV28 and TRBJ2-7; D possibly corresponds to TRBD2 (5 bases). Trimming left V 3 bases short and J 2 bases short, with 11 bases between. Germline V gives CDR1 MDHEN, CDR2 SYDVKM. The CDR3 runs 14 residues. The CDR3 protein is CASSFFRRAYEQYF. The CDR3 DNA is TGTGCCAGCAGTTTCTTTCGGCGGGCCTACGAGCAGTACTTC.

The CDR3: CASSVDGDSSYEQYF. CDR3 DNA sequence: TGTGCCAGCAGCGTAGATGGGGACTCCTCCTACGAGCAGTACTTC. The V gene is TRBV9, the J gene TRBJ2-7; TRBD2 might be the D (6 bases). The CDR3 spans 15 residues. Trimming removed 0 bases from V and 0 bases from J, with 10 bases in between. Germline V lookup: CDR1 SGDLS, CDR2 YYNGEE.

The chain carries TRBV7-8 and TRBJ1-2, with 8 bases that match TRBD1. The CDR3 has 14 amino acids. Germline lookup yields CDR1 SGHVS and CDR2 FQNEAQ. Trimming took 5 bases from V and 3 from J; bases not matched to a gene: 5. This chain's CDR3 is CASSERQGYYGYTF. DNA for the CDR3: TGTGCCAGCAGCGAAAGACAGGGGTACTATGGCTACACCTTC.

The genes are TRBV30 and TRBJ1-4, with 8 bases lining up with TRBD1. Germline V lookup: CDR1 GTSNPN, CDR2 SVGIG (reference sequence). The CDR3 totals 16 residues. Trimming removed 0 bases from V and 10 bases from J; junction bases left unmatched: 13. Here the CDR3 DNA reads TGTGCCTGGAGTGTCCAACTCAGGGGGCTAGGGGCAAAACTGTTTTTT. This encodes CAWSVQLRGLGAKLFF.

V usage is TRBV9 and J usage is TRBJ1-2, with D hard to call. CDR1 is SGDLS, CDR2 YYNGEE, per germline. This CDR3 is 13 amino acids long. V lost 2 bases and J lost 8, with 13 bases in between. DNA of the CDR3: TGTGCCAGCAGCGTCGGCCGGGTTGGAGGCTACACCTTC. It codes for CASSVGRVGGYTF.

This clone was observed a single time. The chain combines TRBV19 with TRBJ2-7; 8 positions match TRBD1. The CDR3 extends over 15 amino acids. The V segment lost 0 bases and the J segment 6 bases; nucleotides outside the gene matches: 7. CDR1 and CDR2 from the germline V gene are LNHDA and SQIVND (reference sequence). CDR3 nucleotides: TGTGCCAGTAGTATAGATGGACAGGGTCGCCTCGAGCAGTACTTC. Residues: CASSIDGQGRLEQYF.

The chain links TRBV2 to TRBJ1-5; the D is unclear. There are 13 residues in the CDR3. The V end was cut by 7 bases, the J end by 9 bases, with 16 bases between. The germline V gene encodes CDR1 SNHLY and CDR2 FYNNEI. CDR3 bases: TGTGCCAGCATGGGCCGCCCCAGGTGGCCCCAGCATTTT. It is translated as CASMGRPRWPQHF.

This clone has just a few counts. V is TRBV6-5 and J is TRBJ2-3, with 9 nucleotides matching TRBD2. CDR3 length: 15 residues. The germline gives CDR1 MNHEY, CDR2 SVGAGI. J gave up 0 bases and V 11 bases, and 9 bases lay outside the gene matches. The CDR3 here is CAVQTSGGSTDTQYF. The CDR3 bases are TGTGCCGTCCAGACTAGCGGAGGTAGCACAGATACGCAGTATTTT.

J is TRBJ2-7 and V is TRBV27, with 9 bases identical to TRBD2. Trimming at V came to 2 bases and at J to 3 bases, leaving 8 bases not matched to a gene. The V gene's germline CDR1 is MNHEY and CDR2 SMNVEV (reference sequence). The CDR3 consists of 16 residues. The CDR3 DNA sequence: TGTGCCAGCAGTTTAAGGGTCGCGGGAGGGATCTACGAGCAGTACTTC. Translation: CASSLRVAGGIYEQYF.

The sample holds a few counts of this clone. The J gene is TRBJ1-5, the V gene TRBV19; 12 nucleotides match TRBD1. V shed 5 bases and J 7 bases; nucleotides not matched to a gene: 9. The CDR3 covers 16 residues. CDR1 is LNHDA, CDR2 SQIVND, per germline (reference sequence). The CDR3: CASSPRDRGQGQPQHF. The CDR3 DNA follows: TGTGCCAGTAGTCCTCGGGACAGGGGGCAAGGACAGCCCCAGCATTTT.

V gene TRBV18 combines with J gene TRBJ1-6; D is possibly TRBD1 (5 bases). V lost 4 bases and J lost 7, with 17 bases in between. Germline V gives CDR1 KGHSH, CDR2 LQKENI. This CDR3 has 16 amino acids. The CDR3 reads CASSRSWGRGNSPLHF. The CDR3 DNA reads TGTGCCAGCTCACGCTCTTGGGGCCGTGGGAATTCACCCCTCCACTTT. The full variable domain, rest sourced from reference TRBV18 and TRBJ1-6, is NAGVMQNPRHLVRRRGQEARLRCSPMKGHSHVYWYRQLPEEGLKFMVYLQKENIIDESGMPKERFSAEFPKEGPSILRIQQVVRGDSAAYFCASSRSWGRGNSPLHFGNGTRLTVT.

This clone was counted between two and nine times. The genes are TRBV28 and TRBJ1-6, with 7 bases fitting TRBD1. Germline CDR1 reads MDHEN; CDR2 reads SYDVKM. V gave up 6 bases and J gave up 7 bases; unmatched junction bases: 3. The length of the CDR3 is 13 residues. The CDR3 bases are TGTGCCAGCAGCTCAGGGGGGAATTCACCCCTCCACTTT. Translated, it gives CASSSGGNSPLHF.

This chain connects TRBV5-4 to TRBJ2-6; 7 nucleotides align to TRBD1. J gave up 0 bases and V 2 bases, and 2 bases lay outside the gene matches. The CDR3 is made up of 16 amino acids. Per the germline V gene, CDR1 is SGHNT and CDR2 is YYREEE (reference sequence). CDR3 DNA: TGTGCCAGCAGCTTTCAGGGGGACTCTGGGGCCAACGTCCTGACTTTC. Its translation: CASSFQGDSGANVLTF.

The chain employs TRBV5-5 and TRBJ1-1; TRBD1 might be the D (5 bases). The germline V gene encodes CDR1 SGHKS and CDR2 YYEKEE (reference sequence). V was trimmed by 0 bases and J by 0 bases, leaving 9 bases between them. The CDR3 is 15 amino acids. CDR3 region: CASSLVLGLNTEAFF. The CDR3 nucleotides read TGTGCCAGCAGCTTGGTGTTGGGGCTGAACACTGAAGCTTTCTTT.

This chain joins TRBV9 and TRBJ2-1; 12 bases map to TRBD2. The CDR3 is made up of 15 amino acids. Germline trimming cut 1 base from V and 9 bases from J; bases unmatched to any gene: 5. From germline, CDR1 is SGDLS and CDR2 YYNGEE. The CDR3 loop is CASSVKASGRGEQFF. The CDR3 DNA reads as TGTGCCAGCAGCGTAAAAGCTAGCGGGAGGGGTGAGCAGTTCTTC.

This rearrangement joins TRBV28 to TRBJ2-7; D perhaps matches TRBD2 (6 bases). Germline-derived CDR1 and CDR2 are MDHEN and SYDVKM. The CDR3 extends over 13 amino acids. V was cut by 10 bases and J by 2 bases, with 15 bases left in between. In DNA form, the CDR3 reads TGTGCCACCAAAAAGCGGGCCACCTACGAGCAGTACTTC. It codes for CATKKRATYEQYF.

This chain uses TRBV9 with TRBJ2-7; TRBD2 agrees at 9 bases. Germline V gene lookup returns CDR1 SGDLS and CDR2 YYNGEE. V trimming: 3 bases; J trimming: 4 bases; junction bases outside the gene matches: 8. This CDR3 comprises 15 residues. The CDR3 DNA reads TGTGCCAGCAGCGCCCGACTAGCGGTATTGTACGAGCAGTACTTC. It encodes CASSARLAVLYEQYF.

This clone was found a few times. This rearrangement joins TRBV7-6 to TRBJ2-1, with 7 bases matching TRBD1. From germline, CDR1 is SGHVS and CDR2 FNYEAQ. The CDR3 is made up of 14 amino acids. After removal of 4 bases from V and 2 bases from J, the junction contained 2 bases not matched to a gene. The CDR3 bases are TGTGCCAGCAGCTCACAGGGGACCTACAATGAGCAGTTCTTC. Residues: CASSSQGTYNEQFF.

J is TRBJ1-2 and V is TRBV27, with TRBD1 matching over 8 bases. V lost 1 base to trimming and J lost 8 bases; unmatched junction nucleotides: 12. The CDR3 covers 16 residues. Looked up from germline, CDR1 is MNHEY and CDR2 is SMNVEV (reference sequence). In DNA form, the CDR3 reads TGTGCCAGCAGTTTATTATCGCCTCAGGGGGCCGGGGGCTACACCTTC. Its protein is CASSLLSPQGAGGYTF.

CDR3 nucleotides: TGTGCCAGTAGCGGATTCGACAGGGGGCCCGGATTTGGGGAGCAGTTCTTC. This translates into CASSGFDRGPGFGEQFF. The V call is TRBV19, the J call TRBJ2-1; 10 nucleotides line up with TRBD1. The germline gives CDR1 LNHDA, CDR2 SQIVND (reference sequence). V trimming: 6 bases; J trimming: 10 bases; junction bases outside the gene matches: 18. This CDR3 region has 17 residues.